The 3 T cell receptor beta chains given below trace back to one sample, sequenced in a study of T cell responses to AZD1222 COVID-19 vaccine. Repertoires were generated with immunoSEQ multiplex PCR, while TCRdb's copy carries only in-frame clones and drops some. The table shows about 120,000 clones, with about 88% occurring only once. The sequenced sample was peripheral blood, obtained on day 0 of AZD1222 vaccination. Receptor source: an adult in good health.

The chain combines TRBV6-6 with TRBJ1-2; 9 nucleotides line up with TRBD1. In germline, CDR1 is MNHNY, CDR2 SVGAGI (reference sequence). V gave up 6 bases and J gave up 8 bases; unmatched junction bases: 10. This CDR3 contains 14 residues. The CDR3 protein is CASSPDRGRGGYTF. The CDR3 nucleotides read TGTGCCAGCAGCCCGGACAGGGGCCGGGGGGGCTACACCTTC.

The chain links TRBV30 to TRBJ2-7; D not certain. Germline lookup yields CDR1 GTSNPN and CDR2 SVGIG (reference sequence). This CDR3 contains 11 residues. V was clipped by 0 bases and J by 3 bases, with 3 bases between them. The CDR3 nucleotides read TGTGCCTGGAGTGTTTACTACGAGCAGTACTTC. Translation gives CAWSVYYEQYF.

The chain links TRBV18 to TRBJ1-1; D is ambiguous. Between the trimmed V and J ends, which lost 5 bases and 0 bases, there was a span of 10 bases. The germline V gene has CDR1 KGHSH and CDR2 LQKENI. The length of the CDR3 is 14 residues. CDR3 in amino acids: CASSESTVNTEAFF. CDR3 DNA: TGTGCCAGCTCAGAATCGACGGTGAACACTGAAGCTTTCTTT.